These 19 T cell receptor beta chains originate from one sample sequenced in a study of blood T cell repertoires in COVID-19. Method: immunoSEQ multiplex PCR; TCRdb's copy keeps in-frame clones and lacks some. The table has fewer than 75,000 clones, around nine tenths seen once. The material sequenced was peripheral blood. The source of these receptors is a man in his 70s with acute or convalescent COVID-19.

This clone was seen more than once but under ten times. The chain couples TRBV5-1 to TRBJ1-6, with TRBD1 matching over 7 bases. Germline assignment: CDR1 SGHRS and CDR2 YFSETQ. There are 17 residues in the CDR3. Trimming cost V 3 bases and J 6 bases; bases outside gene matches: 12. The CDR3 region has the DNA TGCGCCAGCAGCTGGATTCCGACGGGACAGATTAATTCACCCCTCCACTTT. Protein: CASSWIPTGQINSPLHF.

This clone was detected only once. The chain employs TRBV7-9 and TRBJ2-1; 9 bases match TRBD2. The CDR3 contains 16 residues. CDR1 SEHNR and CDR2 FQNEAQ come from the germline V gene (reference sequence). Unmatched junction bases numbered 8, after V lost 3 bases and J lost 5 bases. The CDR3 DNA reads TGTGCCAGCAGCTTCCAGCTAGCGGGGACGGACAATGAGCAGTTCTTC. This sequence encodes CASSFQLAGTDNEQFF.

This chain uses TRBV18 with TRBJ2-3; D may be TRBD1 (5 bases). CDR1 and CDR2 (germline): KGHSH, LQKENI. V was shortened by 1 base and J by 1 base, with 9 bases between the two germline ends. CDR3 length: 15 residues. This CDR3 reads CASSPQGWGTDTQYF. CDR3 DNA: TGTGCCAGCTCACCACAGGGGTGGGGCACAGATACGCAGTATTTT. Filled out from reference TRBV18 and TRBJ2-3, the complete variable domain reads NAGVMQNPRHLVRRRGQEARLRCSPMKGHSHVYWYRQLPEEGLKFMVYLQKENIIDESGMPKERFSAEFPKEGPSILRIQQVVRGDSAAYFCASSPQGWGTDTQYFGPGTRLTVL.

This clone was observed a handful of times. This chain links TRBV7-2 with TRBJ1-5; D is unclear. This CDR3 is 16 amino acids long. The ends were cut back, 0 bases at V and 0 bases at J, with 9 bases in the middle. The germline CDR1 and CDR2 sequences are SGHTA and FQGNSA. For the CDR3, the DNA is TGTGCCAGCAGCTTAGCCGCAGGAAATAGCAATCAGCCCCAGCATTTT. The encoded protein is CASSLAAGNSNQPQHF. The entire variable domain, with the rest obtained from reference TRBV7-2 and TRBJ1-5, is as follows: GAGVSQSPSNKVTEKGKDVELRCDPISGHTALYWYRQSLGQGLEFLIYFQGNSAPDKSGLPSDRFSAERTGGSVSTLTIQRTQQEDSAVYLCASSLAAGNSNQPQHFGDGTRLSIL.

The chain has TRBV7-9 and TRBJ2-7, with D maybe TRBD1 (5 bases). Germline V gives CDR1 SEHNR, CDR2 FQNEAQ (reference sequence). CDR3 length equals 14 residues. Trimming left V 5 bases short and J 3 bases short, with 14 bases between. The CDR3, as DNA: TGTGCCAGCAGCGGTAGCCTGCAGGGCTACGAGCAGTACTTC. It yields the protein CASSGSLQGYEQYF. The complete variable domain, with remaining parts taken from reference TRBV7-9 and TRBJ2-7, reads DTGVSQNPRHKITKRGQNVTFRCDPISEHNRLYWYRQTLGQGPEFLTYFQNEAQLEKSRLLSDRFSAERPKGSFSTLEIQRTEQGDSAMYLCASSGSLQGYEQYFGPGTRLTVT.

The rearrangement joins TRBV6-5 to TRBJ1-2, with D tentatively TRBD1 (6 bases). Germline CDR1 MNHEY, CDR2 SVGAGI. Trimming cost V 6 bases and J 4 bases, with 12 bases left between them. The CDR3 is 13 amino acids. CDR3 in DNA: TGTGCCAGCAGATCGGACAGACGCTATGGCTACACCTTC. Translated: CASRSDRRYGYTF.

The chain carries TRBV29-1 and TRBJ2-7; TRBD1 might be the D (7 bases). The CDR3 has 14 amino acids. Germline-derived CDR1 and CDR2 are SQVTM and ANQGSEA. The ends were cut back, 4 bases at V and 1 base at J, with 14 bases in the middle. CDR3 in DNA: TGCAGCGTTGGGGGGGACAGCGCTTCCTACGAGCAGTACTTC. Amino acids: CSVGGDSASYEQYF.

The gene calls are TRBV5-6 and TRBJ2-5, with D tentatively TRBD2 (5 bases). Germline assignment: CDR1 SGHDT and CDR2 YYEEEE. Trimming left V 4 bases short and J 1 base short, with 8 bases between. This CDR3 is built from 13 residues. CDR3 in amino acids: CASSAGIQETQYF. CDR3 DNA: TGTGCCAGCAGCGCCGGGATCCAAGAGACCCAGTACTTC.

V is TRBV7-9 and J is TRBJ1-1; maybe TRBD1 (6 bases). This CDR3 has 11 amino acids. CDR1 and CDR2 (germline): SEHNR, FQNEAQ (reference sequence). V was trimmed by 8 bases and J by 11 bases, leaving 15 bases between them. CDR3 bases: TGTGCCAGCGCCTTGAAGGGGGGGGCTTTCTTT. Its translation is CASALKGGAFF.

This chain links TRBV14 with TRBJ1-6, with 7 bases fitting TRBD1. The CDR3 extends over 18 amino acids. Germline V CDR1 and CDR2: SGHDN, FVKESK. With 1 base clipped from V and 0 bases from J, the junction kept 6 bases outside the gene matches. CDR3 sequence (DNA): TGTGCCAGCAGCCAAGGGAGGGGGCGCTTCTCCTATAATTCACCCCTCCACTTT. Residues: CASSQGRGRFSYNSPLHF.

The CDR3 DNA follows: TGCGCCAGCAGCTTTATAGACAGGGAGCTGTTTTTT. Translated: CASSFIDRELFF. This chain connects TRBV5-1 to TRBJ2-2; D uncertain. The V end lost 2 bases, the J end lost 9 bases, and 8 bases lay between the germline ends. The CDR3 is made up of 12 amino acids. Germline V CDR1 and CDR2: SGHRS, YFSETQ. Based on the CDR3 plus reference TRBV5-1 and TRBJ2-2, the full variable domain is KAGVTQTPRYLIKTRGQQVTLSCSPISGHRSVSWYQQTPGQGLQFLFEYFSETQRNKGNFPGRFSGRQFSNSRSEMNVSTLELGDSALYLCASSFIDRELFFGEGSRLTVL.

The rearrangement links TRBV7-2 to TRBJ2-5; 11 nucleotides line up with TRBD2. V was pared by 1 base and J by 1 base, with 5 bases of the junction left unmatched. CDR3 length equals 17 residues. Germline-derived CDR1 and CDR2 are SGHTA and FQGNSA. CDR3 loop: CASSLVTSGGRQETQYF. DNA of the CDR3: TGTGCCAGCAGCTTAGTTACTAGCGGGGGCCGCCAAGAGACCCAGTACTTC.

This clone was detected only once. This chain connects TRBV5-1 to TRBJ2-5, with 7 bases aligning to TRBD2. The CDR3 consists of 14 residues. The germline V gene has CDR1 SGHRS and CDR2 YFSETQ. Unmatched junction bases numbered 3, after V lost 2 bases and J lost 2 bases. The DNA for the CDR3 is TGCGCCAGCAGCTTCAGCGGGATACAAGAGACCCAGTACTTC. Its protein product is CASSFSGIQETQYF.

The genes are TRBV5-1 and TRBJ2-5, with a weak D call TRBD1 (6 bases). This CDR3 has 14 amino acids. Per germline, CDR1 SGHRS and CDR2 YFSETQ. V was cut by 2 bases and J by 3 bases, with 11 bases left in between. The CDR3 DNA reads TGCGCCAGCAGCTTCATGGGGGCGAAAGAGACCCAGTACTTC. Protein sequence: CASSFMGAKETQYF.

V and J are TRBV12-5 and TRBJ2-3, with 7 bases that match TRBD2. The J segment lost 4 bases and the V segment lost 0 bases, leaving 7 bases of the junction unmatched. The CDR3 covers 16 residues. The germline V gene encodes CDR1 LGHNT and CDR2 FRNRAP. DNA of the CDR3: TGTGCTAGTGGTTTGGTAGTGGCGGGAGTTGCAGATACGCAGTATTTT. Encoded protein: CASGLVVAGVADTQYF.

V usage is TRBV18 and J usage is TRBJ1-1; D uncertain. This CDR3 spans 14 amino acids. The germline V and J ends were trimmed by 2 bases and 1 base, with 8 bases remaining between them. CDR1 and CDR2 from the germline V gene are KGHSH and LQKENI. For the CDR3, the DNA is TGTGCCAGCTCACCAGTCGGAGGGAACACTGAAGCTTTCTTT. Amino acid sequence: CASSPVGGNTEAFF.

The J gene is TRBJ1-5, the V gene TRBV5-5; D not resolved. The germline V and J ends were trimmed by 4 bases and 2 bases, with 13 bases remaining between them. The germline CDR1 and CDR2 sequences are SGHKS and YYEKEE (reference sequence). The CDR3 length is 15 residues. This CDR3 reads CASSLVPQGNQPQHF. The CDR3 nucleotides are TGTGCCAGCAGCCTGGTCCCCCAGGGCAATCAGCCCCAGCATTTT. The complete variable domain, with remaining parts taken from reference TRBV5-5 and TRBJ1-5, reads DAGVTQSPTHLIKTRGQQVTLRCSPISGHKSVSWYQQVLGQGPQFIFQYYEKEERGRGNFPDRFSARQFPNYSSELNVNALLLGDSALYLCASSLVPQGNQPQHFGDGTRLSIL.

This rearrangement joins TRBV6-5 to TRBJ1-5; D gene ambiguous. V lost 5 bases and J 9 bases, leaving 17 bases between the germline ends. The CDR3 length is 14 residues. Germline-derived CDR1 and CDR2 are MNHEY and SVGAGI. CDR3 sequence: CASSLDGAKRPQHF. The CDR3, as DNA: TGTGCCAGCAGTCTCGACGGAGCAAAAAGGCCCCAGCATTTT.

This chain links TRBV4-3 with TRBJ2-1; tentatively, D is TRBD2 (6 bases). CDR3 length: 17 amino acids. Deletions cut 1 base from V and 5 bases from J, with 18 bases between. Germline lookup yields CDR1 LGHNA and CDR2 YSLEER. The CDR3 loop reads CASSQGLVSWGDNEQFF. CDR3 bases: TGCGCCAGCAGCCAAGGGCTGGTCTCCTGGGGGGACAATGAGCAGTTCTTC.